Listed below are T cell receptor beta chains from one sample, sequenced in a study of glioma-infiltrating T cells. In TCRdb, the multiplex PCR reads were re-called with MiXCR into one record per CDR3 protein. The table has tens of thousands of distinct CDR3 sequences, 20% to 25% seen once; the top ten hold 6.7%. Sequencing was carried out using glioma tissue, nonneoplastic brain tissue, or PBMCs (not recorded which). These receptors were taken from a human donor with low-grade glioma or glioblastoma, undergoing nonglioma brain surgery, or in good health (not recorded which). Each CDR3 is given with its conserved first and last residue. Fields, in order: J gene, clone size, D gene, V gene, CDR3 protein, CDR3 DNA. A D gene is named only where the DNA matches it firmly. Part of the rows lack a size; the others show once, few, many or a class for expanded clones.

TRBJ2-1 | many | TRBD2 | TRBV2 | CASSEDNLAGALKDEQFF | TGTGCCAGCAGTGAAGACAACTTAGCGGGAGCCCTTAAGGATGAGCAGTTCTTC
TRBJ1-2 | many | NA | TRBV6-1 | CASSPTSGYGYTF | TGTGCCAGCAGTCCAACTAGCGGGTATGGCTACACCTTC
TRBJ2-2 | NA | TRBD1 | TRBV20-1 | CGARTSQGATGKLFF | TGCGGTGCTAGAACGTCCCAGGGGGCCACCGGGAAGCTGTTTTTT
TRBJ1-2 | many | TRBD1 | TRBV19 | CASSMSTGGNYGYTF | TGTGCCAGTAGTATGTCGACAGGGGGGAACTATGGCTACACCTTC
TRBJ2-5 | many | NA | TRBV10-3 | CAISLGEGLVETQYF | TGTGCCATCAGTTTAGGAGAGGGATTGGTCGAGACCCAGTACTTC
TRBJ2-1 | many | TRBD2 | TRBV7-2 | CASSGTSGSYNEQFF | TGTGCCAGCAGTGGGACTAGCGGATCCTACAATGAGCAGTTCTTC
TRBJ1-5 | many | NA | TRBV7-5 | CISVSEAPSLDRAGLRYSNQPQHF | NA
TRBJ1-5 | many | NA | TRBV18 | CASSPKGPSQPQHF | TGTGCCAGCTCACCAAAGGGTCCGAGCCAGCCCCAGCATTTT
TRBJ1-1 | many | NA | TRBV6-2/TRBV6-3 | CASSRHGITEAFF | TGTGCCAGCAGTCGACATGGGATCACTGAAGCTTTCTTT
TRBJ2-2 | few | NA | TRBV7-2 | CASSFARYGELFF | TGTGCCAGCAGCTTCGCTAGGTACGGGGAGCTGTTTTTT
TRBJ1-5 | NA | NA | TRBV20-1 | CSVLGGSNQPQHF | TGCAGTGTTTTAGGGGGGAGCAATCAGCCCCAGCATTTT
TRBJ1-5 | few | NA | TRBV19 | CASRTRDTQQSAQHF | TGTGCCAGTAGAACAAGGGATACCCAGCAATCGGCCCAGCATTTT
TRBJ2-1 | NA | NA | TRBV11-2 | CASSRGSFSYNEQFF | TGTGCCAGCAGCCGCGGATCCTTCTCCTACAATGAGCAGTTCTTC
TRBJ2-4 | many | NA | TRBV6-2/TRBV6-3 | CASSYSTGAQDIQYF | TGTGCCAGCAGTTACTCGACCGGGGCTCAGGACATTCAGTACTTC
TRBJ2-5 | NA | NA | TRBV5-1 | CASSLDGKLQETQYF | TGCGCCAGCAGCTTGGATGGGAAATTACAAGAGACCCAGTACTTC
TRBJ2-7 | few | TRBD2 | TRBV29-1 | CSVDGLAGQTPYEQYF | TGCAGCGTTGATGGTCTAGCGGGCCAAACTCCCTACGAGCAGTACTTC
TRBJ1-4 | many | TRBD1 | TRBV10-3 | CAAGDRGSEKLFF | TGTGCCGCCGGGGACAGGGGCTCTGAAAAACTGTTTTTT
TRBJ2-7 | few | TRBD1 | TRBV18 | CASSPSGQGSNEQYF | TGTGCCAGCTCACCAAGTGGACAGGGCTCCAACGAGCAGTACTTC